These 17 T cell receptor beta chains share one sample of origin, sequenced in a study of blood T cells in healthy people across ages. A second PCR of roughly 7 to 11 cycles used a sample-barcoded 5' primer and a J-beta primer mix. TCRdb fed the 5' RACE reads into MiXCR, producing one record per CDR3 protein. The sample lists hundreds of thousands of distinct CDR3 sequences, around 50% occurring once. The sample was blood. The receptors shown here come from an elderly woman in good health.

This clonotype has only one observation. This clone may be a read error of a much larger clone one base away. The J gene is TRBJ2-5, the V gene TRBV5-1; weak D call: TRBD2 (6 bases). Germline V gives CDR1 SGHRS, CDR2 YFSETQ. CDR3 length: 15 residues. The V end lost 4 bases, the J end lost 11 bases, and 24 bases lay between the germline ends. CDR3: CASSAPGLRGNEQYF. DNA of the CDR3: TGCGCCAGCAGCGCCCCGGGACTTAGGGGCAATGAGCAGTACTTC.

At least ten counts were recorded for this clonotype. The CDR3: CASSLDSRGANVLTF. The CDR3 DNA sequence: TGTGCCAGCAGCCTTGACAGTCGTGGGGCCAACGTCCTGACTTTC. This chain links TRBV5-5 with TRBJ2-6; D might be TRBD1 (5 bases). CDR3 length: 15 amino acids. V shed 4 bases and J shed 3 bases, with 11 bases lying between them. Germline CDR1 reads SGHKS; CDR2 reads YYEKEE (reference sequence).

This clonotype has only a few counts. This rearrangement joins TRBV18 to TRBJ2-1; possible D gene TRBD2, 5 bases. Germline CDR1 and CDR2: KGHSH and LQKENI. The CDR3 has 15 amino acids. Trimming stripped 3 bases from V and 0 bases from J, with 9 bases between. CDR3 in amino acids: CASSPGGASYNEQFF. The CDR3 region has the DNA TGTGCCAGCTCACCCGGAGGCGCCTCCTACAATGAGCAGTTCTTC. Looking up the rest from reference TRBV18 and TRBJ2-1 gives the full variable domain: NAGVMQNPRHLVRRRGQEARLRCSPMKGHSHVYWYRQLPEEGLKFMVYLQKENIIDESGMPKERFSAEFPKEGPSILRIQQVVRGDSAAYFCASSPGGASYNEQFFGPGTRLTVL.

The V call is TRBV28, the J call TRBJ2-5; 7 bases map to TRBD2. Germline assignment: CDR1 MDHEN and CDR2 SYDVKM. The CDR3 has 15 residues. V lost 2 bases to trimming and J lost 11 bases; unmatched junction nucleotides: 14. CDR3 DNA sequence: TGTGCCAGCAGTTTAATGGGGGGGATATACAATGAGCAGTACTTC. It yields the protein CASSLMGGIYNEQYF.

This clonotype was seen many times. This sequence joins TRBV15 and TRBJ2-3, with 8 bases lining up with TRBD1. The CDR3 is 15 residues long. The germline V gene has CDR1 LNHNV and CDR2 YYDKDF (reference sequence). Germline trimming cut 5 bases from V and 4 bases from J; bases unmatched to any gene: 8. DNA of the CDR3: TGTGCCACCAGCCTGGACAGGGAAAGGGCAGATACGCAGTATTTT. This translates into CATSLDRERADTQYF.

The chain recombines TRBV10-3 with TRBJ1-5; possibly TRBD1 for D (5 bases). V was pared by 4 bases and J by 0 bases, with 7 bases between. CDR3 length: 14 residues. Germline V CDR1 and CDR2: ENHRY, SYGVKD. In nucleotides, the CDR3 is TGTGCCATCAGTGGAGGGACTAGCAATCAGCCCCAGCATTTT. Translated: CAISGGTSNQPQHF.

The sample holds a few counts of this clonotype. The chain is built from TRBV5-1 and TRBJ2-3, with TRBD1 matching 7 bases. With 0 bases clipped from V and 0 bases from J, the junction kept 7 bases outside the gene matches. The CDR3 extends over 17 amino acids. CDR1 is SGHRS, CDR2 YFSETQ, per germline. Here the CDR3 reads CASSLAGTVASTDTQYF. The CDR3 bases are TGCGCCAGCAGCTTGGCCGGGACAGTTGCTAGCACAGATACGCAGTATTTT. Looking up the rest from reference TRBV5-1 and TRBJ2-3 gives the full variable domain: KAGVTQTPRYLIKTRGQQVTLSCSPISGHRSVSWYQQTPGQGLQFLFEYFSETQRNKGNFPGRFSGRQFSNSRSEMNVSTLELGDSALYLCASSLAGTVASTDTQYFGPGTRLTVL.

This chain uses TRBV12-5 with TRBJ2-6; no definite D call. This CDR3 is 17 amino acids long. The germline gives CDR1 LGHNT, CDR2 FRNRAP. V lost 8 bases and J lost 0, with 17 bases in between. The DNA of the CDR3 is TGTGCTAGTCCACCAGATCACGGCTCCTCTGGGGCCAACGTCCTGACTTTC. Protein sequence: CASPPDHGSSGANVLTF.

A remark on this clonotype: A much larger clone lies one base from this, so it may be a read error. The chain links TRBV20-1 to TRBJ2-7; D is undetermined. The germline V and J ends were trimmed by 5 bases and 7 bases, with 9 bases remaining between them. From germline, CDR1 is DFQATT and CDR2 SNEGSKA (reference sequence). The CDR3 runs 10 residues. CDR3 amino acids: CSAQHNEQYF. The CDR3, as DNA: TGCAGTGCTCAACACAATGAGCAGTACTTC.

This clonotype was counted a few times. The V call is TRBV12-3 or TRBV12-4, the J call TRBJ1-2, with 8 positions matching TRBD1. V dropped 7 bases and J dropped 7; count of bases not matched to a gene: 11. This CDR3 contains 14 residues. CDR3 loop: CASTRDRRLLGYTF. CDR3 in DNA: TGTGCCAGCACCCGGGACAGGCGACTACTTGGCTACACCTTC.

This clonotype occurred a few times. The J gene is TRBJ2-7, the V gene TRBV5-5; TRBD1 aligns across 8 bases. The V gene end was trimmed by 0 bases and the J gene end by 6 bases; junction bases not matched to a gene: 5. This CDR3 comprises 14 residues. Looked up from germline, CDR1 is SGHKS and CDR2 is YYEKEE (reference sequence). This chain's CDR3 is CASSLGTGNAEQYF. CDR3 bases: TGTGCCAGCAGCTTGGGGACAGGGAATGCCGAGCAGTACTTC.

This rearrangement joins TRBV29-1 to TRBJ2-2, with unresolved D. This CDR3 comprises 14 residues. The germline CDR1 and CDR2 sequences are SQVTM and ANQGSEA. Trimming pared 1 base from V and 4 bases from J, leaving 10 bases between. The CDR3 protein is CSVEGDRGTGELFF. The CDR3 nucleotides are TGCAGCGTTGAAGGGGATAGAGGCACCGGGGAGCTGTTTTTT.

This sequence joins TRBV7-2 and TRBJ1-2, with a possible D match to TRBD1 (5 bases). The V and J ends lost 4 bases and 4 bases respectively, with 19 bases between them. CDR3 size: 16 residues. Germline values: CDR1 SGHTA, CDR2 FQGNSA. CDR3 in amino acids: CASSSGLGVFIYGYTF. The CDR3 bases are TGTGCCAGCAGCTCCGGGTTAGGGGTCTTTATCTATGGCTACACCTTC.

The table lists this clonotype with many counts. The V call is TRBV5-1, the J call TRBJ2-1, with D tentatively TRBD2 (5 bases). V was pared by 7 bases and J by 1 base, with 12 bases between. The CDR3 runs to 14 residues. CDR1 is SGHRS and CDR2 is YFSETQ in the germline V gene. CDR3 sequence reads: CASFSSQSYNEQFF. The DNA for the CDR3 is TGCGCCAGCTTTTCTAGCCAGTCCTACAATGAGCAGTTCTTC.

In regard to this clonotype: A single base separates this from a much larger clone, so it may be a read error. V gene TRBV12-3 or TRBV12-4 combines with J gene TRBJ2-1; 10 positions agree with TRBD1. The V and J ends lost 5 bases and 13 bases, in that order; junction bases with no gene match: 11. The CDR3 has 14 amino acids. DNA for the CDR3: TGTGCCAGCAGTACCCGGGACAGGGGCGTGACCCAGTTCTTC. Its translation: CASSTRDRGVTQFF.

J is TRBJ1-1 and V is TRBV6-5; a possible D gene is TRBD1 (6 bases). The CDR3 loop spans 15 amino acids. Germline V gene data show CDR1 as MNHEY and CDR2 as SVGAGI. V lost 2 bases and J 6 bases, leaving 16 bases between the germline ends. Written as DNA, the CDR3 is TGTGCCAGCAGTTACCAGGGGCAGGGCATAGCTGAAGCTTTCTTT. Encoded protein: CASSYQGQGIAEAFF.

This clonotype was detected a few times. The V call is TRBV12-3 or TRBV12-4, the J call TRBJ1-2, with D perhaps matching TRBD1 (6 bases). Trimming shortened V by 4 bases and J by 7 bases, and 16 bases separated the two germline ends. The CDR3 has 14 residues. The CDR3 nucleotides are TGTGCCAGCAGTTCGGACAGCGGATGGGGTGGCTACACCTTC. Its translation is CASSSDSGWGGYTF.